The TCR beta chain under discussion was sequenced for a study of cytomegalovirus exposure and HLA in healthy donors. Points from the study as a whole: Later genetic work tied a missense DCLRE1C variant to beta-chain V and J trimming. Researchers catalogued approximately 170 TCR beta chains as cytomegalovirus-associated.

To note about this clone: The target antigen is unknown.

The V and J ends lost 5 bases and 5 bases, in that order; junction bases with no gene match: 12. The germline gives CDR1 SGHVS, CDR2 FNYEAQ. The CDR3 consists of 16 residues. PCR used 60 Vbeta primers and 13 Jbeta primers. Assay: immunoSEQ multiplex PCR; the TCRdb copy retains only in-frame clones and omits some. The table has 95,000 to 150,000 clones, approximately 66% seen once; the top ten hold 6.5% to 9.5%. The sequence came from a woman aged 35 to 49 in good health and CMV-seropositive. J is TRBJ2-1 and V is TRBV7-6, with 7 bases matching TRBD2. Sequenced sample: PBMCs. The CDR3 region is CASSQSSGKGNNEQFF. The CDR3 nucleotides read TGTGCCAGCAGCCAATCCAGCGGGAAAGGAAACAATGAGCAGTTCTTC.